The next 29 T cell receptor beta chains were all read from a single sample in a study of cytomegalovirus exposure and HLA in healthy donors. The PCR used 60 Vbeta and 13 Jbeta primers. Clones were read by immunoSEQ multiplex PCR, and TCRdb kept only the in-frame ones, dropping some. The sample lists 97,000 or so clones; about 81% were seen once. Sequenced input: PBMCs. All receptors derive from a man aged 40-50 years in good health and CMV-seronegative.

The V and J genes are TRBV15 and TRBJ2-5, with TRBD1 identical over 9 bases. Germline loops: CDR1 LNHNV, CDR2 YYDKDF (reference sequence). With 1 base clipped from V and 8 bases from J, the junction kept 20 bases outside the gene matches. This CDR3 spans 19 amino acids. CDR3 protein: CATSRGGPGQGAPRRTQYF. CDR3 nucleotide sequence: TGTGCCACCAGCAGAGGAGGTCCGGGACAGGGAGCCCCTAGGCGAACCCAGTACTTC.

This clone was found a few times. The CDR3 nucleotides are TGCGCCAGCAGCCAAAAAAGAGGTTCGGGGACCGGGGAGCTGTTTTTT. Protein: CASSQKRGSGTGELFF. The rearrangement links TRBV4-1 to TRBJ2-2; D is perhaps TRBD2 (5 bases). Per germline, CDR1 MGHRA and CDR2 YSYEKL. With 2 bases removed from V and 5 bases from J, the gap between germline ends came to 15 bases. The CDR3 has 16 amino acids.

The gene calls are TRBV5-1 and TRBJ2-2, with 8 bases aligning to TRBD1. V trimming: 3 bases; J trimming: 7 bases; junction bases outside the gene matches: 5. The CDR3 totals 14 residues. Germline CDR1 and CDR2: SGHRS and YFSETQ. CDR3 sequence reads: CASSWTGNGGELFF. Written as DNA, the CDR3 is TGCGCCAGCAGCTGGACAGGGAATGGCGGGGAGCTGTTTTTT.

The CDR3, as DNA: TGTGCCAGCAGCCCCGGGACAGGGGGAAACTACGAGCAGTACTTC. It specifies CASSPGTGGNYEQYF. The chain employs TRBV6-5 and TRBJ2-7, with 11 bases fitting TRBD1. The CDR3 has 15 amino acids. CDR1 is MNHEY and CDR2 is SVGAGI in the germline V gene. Trimming at V came to 6 bases and at J to 3 bases, leaving 7 bases not matched to a gene.

The rearrangement joins TRBV5-1 to TRBJ2-7; 8 bases agree with TRBD1. V was pared by 4 bases and J by 0 bases, with 9 bases of the junction left unmatched. CDR3 size: 16 residues. From germline, CDR1 is SGHRS and CDR2 YFSETQ. The CDR3 DNA reads as TGCGCCAGCAGCCCAAGACAGGGGCCCAGCTCCTACGAGCAGTACTTC. It specifies CASSPRQGPSSYEQYF.

This clone was observed a handful of times. The chain links TRBV6-1 to TRBJ1-3, with TRBD1 identical over 7 bases. V trimming: 2 bases; J trimming: 0 bases; junction bases outside the gene matches: 4. The CDR3 spans 16 residues. In germline, CDR1 is MNHNS, CDR2 SASEGT. CDR3 nucleotides: TGTGCCAGCAGTGAAAGGGACAGAATCTCTGGAAACACCATATATTTT. Protein sequence: CASSERDRISGNTIYF.

The CDR3 coding sequence is TGTGCCAGCAGTGTACAGGGGGTTGTTACCGGGGAGCTGTTTTTT. Amino acids: CASSVQGVVTGELFF. This sequence joins TRBV5-4 and TRBJ2-2, with 8 bases aligning to TRBD1. Germline V lookup: CDR1 SGHNT, CDR2 YYREEE (reference sequence). After removal of 5 bases from V and 5 bases from J, the junction contained 8 bases not matched to a gene. The CDR3 spans 15 residues.

The V gene is TRBV9, the J gene TRBJ2-5; 8 bases are a match to TRBD1. The length of the CDR3 is 14 residues. The ends lost 5 bases at V and 4 bases at J; junction bases unmatched: 7. Per germline, CDR1 SGDLS and CDR2 YYNGEE. CDR3 DNA: TGTGCCAGCAGTTTTGGACAGGGTACAGAGACCCAGTACTTC. It translates to CASSFGQGTETQYF.

There are a few counts of this clone. The chain has TRBV6-1 and TRBJ1-4; D is unresolved. Trimming pared 4 bases from V and 10 bases from J, leaving 13 bases between. The germline V gene has CDR1 MNHNS and CDR2 SASEGT. CDR3 length: 13 residues. CDR3 sequence: CASSGTSDGKLFF. In DNA, the CDR3 is TGTGCCAGCAGTGGGACTTCTGATGGAAAACTGTTTTTT.

The V and J genes are TRBV5-4 and TRBJ1-6; 9 bases map to TRBD1. The germline gives CDR1 SGHNT, CDR2 YYREEE (reference sequence). CDR3 length: 15 residues. The trim removed 0 bases at V and 9 bases at J, leaving 4 bases unmatched. CDR3 DNA sequence: TGTGCCAGCAGCTTGGCCGGGACAGGGATTTCACCCCTCCACTTT. Protein: CASSLAGTGISPLHF. Supplemented by reference TRBV5-4 and TRBJ1-6, the full variable domain reads ETGVTQSPTHLIKTRGQQVTLRCSSQSGHNTVSWYQQALGQGPQFIFQYYREEENGRGNFPPRFSGLQFPNYSSELNVNALELDDSALYLCASSLAGTGISPLHFGNGTRLTVT.

In its sample, this clone was seen a few times. The sample carries other DNA sequences with the same CDR3. This chain connects TRBV9 to TRBJ2-5; TRBD1 is a possible D gene (5 bases). CDR3 length: 13 amino acids. Trimming stripped 2 bases from V and 1 base from J, with 6 bases between. The germline gives CDR1 SGDLS, CDR2 YYNGEE. CDR3 nucleotide sequence: TGTGCCAGCAGCGTTGACAGCCAAGAGACCCAGTACTTC. Its protein is CASSVDSQETQYF.

This chain joins TRBV4-3 and TRBJ2-5; TRBD1 agrees at 11 bases. Losses at the gene ends were 4 bases for V and 4 bases for J; bases not matched to a gene: 5. The germline V gene encodes CDR1 LGHNA and CDR2 YSLEER. The CDR3 totals 15 residues. The CDR3 spells CASSLSGTGGETQYF. CDR3 in DNA: TGCGCCAGCAGCCTTTCCGGGACAGGGGGAGAGACCCAGTACTTC.

This chain connects TRBV7-2 to TRBJ2-1, with D maybe TRBD1 (6 bases). The length of the CDR3 is 12 residues. With 5 bases removed from V and 12 bases from J, the gap between germline ends came to 14 bases. Per the germline V gene, CDR1 is SGHTA and CDR2 is FQGNSA. The CDR3 region is CASSIGTFGQFF. In DNA form, the CDR3 reads TGTGCCAGCAGCATCGGGACATTTGGGCAGTTCTTC. The full variable domain, in which reference TRBV7-2 and TRBJ2-1 provide the parts outside the CDR3, is GAGVSQSPSNKVTEKGKDVELRCDPISGHTALYWYRQSLGQGLEFLIYFQGNSAPDKSGLPSDRFSAERTGGSVSTLTIQRTQQEDSAVYLCASSIGTFGQFFGPGTRLTVL.

V is TRBV7-5 and J is TRBJ2-7; TRBD1, the table's D call, was not compared with the DNA. TRBV7-5 is recorded as a pseudogene. The CDR3 sequence is 16 residues long. The CDR3 spells CVRSLYIGQDSYEQYF. In nucleotides, the CDR3 is TGTGTCAGAAGCTTATATATAGGACAGGACTCCTACGAGCAGTACTTC.

The chain has TRBV4-3 and TRBJ2-5; 7 nucleotides agree with TRBD2. After removal of 4 bases from V and 4 bases from J, the junction contained 9 bases not matched to a gene. Germline V gives CDR1 LGHNA, CDR2 YSLEER. This CDR3 spans 15 amino acids. CDR3 bases: TGCGCCAGCAGCCTCGGACTAGATGGGGGAGAGACCCAGTACTTC. Its protein is CASSLGLDGGETQYF.

In its sample, this clone was seen a few times. The rearrangement joins TRBV14 to TRBJ1-5; D unclear. The CDR3 has 16 residues. Germline V CDR1 and CDR2: SGHDN, FVKESK. Trimming pared 0 bases from V and 2 bases from J, leaving 11 bases between. DNA for the CDR3: TGTGCCAGCAGCCAAGATATTGGCAGTGGCAATCAGCCCCAGCATTTT. Translation: CASSQDIGSGNQPQHF.

The chain carries TRBV13 and TRBJ1-4, with 10 positions matching TRBD1. The CDR3 spans 15 residues. CDR1 and CDR2 from the germline V gene are PRHDT and FYEKMQ (reference sequence). V was pared by 4 bases and J by 8 bases, with 7 bases of the junction left unmatched. The DNA for the CDR3 is TGTGCCAGCAGCTCAAGCGGGACAGGGGAAGAAAAACTGTTTTTT. This gives the protein CASSSSGTGEEKLFF.

V and J are TRBV27 and TRBJ1-6; D unresolved. The length of the CDR3 is 13 residues. V lost 3 bases and J lost 9, with 9 bases in between. CDR1 MNHEY and CDR2 SMNVEV come from the germline V gene (reference sequence). The CDR3 loop reads CASSFIGGSPLHF. The DNA of the CDR3 is TGTGCCAGCAGTTTCATCGGTGGTTCACCCCTCCACTTT.

The V and J genes are TRBV7-2 and TRBJ1-2, with D hard to call. Germline CDR1 SGHTA, CDR2 FQGNSA. The CDR3 contains 11 residues. Between the trimmed V and J ends, which lost 2 bases and 6 bases, there was a span of 4 bases. CDR3 DNA: TGTGCCAGCAGCTTACGTGATGGCTACACCTTC. Translation gives CASSLRDGYTF.

A single count supports this clone. J is TRBJ1-6 and V is TRBV7-9, with 9 bases identical to TRBD1. V trimming: 6 bases; J trimming: 4 bases; junction bases outside the gene matches: 7. CDR1 and CDR2 (germline): SEHNR, FQNEAQ (reference sequence). The length of the CDR3 is 16 residues. The CDR3 DNA follows: TGTGCCAGCAGTAAGACAGGGGGTGTGTATAATTCACCCCTCCACTTT. Translation: CASSKTGGVYNSPLHF. Using reference TRBV7-9 and TRBJ1-6 for the parts outside the CDR3, the full variable domain is DTGVSQNPRHKITKRGQNVTFRCDPISEHNRLYWYRQTLGQGPEFLTYFQNEAQLEKSRLLSDRFSAERPKGSFSTLEIQRTEQGDSAMYLCASSKTGGVYNSPLHFGNGTRLTVT.

This chain links TRBV4-1 with TRBJ2-5; the D is unclear. The CDR3 is 13 residues long. Germline V lookup: CDR1 MGHRA, CDR2 YSYEKL. The V end lost 1 base, the J end lost 5 bases, and 8 bases lay between the germline ends. The CDR3 spells CASSQAGLETQYF. The CDR3 bases are TGCGCCAGCAGCCAAGCGGGTTTGGAGACCCAGTACTTC.

The V and J genes are TRBV28 and TRBJ2-1; 7 bases are a match to TRBD1. With V trimmed by 2 bases and J by 4 bases, 2 bases remained unmatched. The CDR3 totals 14 residues. The germline CDR1 and CDR2 sequences are MDHEN and SYDVKM. The CDR3 reads CASSLGTDYNEQFF. The CDR3 DNA is TGTGCCAGCAGTTTAGGGACAGATTACAATGAGCAGTTCTTC.

The DNA of the CDR3 is TGTGCCAGCAGCTTAGGGACAGCCCAAGAGACCCAGTACTTC. Residues: CASSLGTAQETQYF. The rearrangement uses TRBV5-6 and TRBJ2-5; 7 bases agree with TRBD1. The CDR3 loop spans 14 amino acids. Germline-derived CDR1 and CDR2 are SGHDT and YYEEEE. V lost 2 bases, J lost 1 base, and 2 bases stayed unmatched.

The chain carries TRBV2 and TRBJ1-3; no firm D call. The CDR3 spans 15 residues. Germline V lookup: CDR1 SNHLY, CDR2 FYNNEI. V lost 7 bases and J 4 bases, leaving 17 bases between the germline ends. CDR3 sequence (DNA): TGTGCCAGCAATCCCCGGGAGCCAGAAGGAAACACCATATATTTT. It translates to CASNPREPEGNTIYF.

V gene TRBV13 combines with J gene TRBJ1-4; D is ambiguous. Trimming stripped 0 bases from V and 7 bases from J, with 12 bases between. This CDR3 is 15 amino acids long. Germline values: CDR1 PRHDT, CDR2 FYEKMQ (reference sequence). The DNA for the CDR3 is TGTGCCAGCAGCTTAGGGGCCAGAGGTACTGAAAAACTGTTTTTT. Translating it yields CASSLGARGTEKLFF.

The J gene is TRBJ2-3, the V gene TRBV27; 12 bases match TRBD2. V was pared by 5 bases and J by 2 bases, with 11 bases of the junction left unmatched. This CDR3 comprises 18 residues. Germline loops: CDR1 MNHEY, CDR2 SMNVEV (reference sequence). CDR3 DNA sequence: TGTGCCAGCAGTCCACACCGACTAGCGGGAGTTATCACAGATACGCAGTATTTT. It specifies CASSPHRLAGVITDTQYF.

The chain is built from TRBV27 and TRBJ2-7; TRBD2 matches 7 bases. J was trimmed by 0 bases and V by 6 bases; bases with no gene match: 8. The CDR3 loop spans 15 amino acids. Germline V CDR1 and CDR2: MNHEY, SMNVEV (reference sequence). Here the CDR3 reads CASSPSGGRSYEQYF. The DNA of the CDR3 is TGTGCCAGCAGCCCTAGCGGTGGCCGCTCCTACGAGCAGTACTTC.

The chain combines TRBV5-1 with TRBJ2-7; 8 bases map to TRBD1. The CDR3 length is 14 residues. Germline V gene data show CDR1 as SGHRS and CDR2 as YFSETQ. The J segment lost 4 bases and the V segment lost 2 bases, leaving 5 bases of the junction unmatched. Here the CDR3 reads CASSFTGGQYEQYF. As DNA, the CDR3 is TGCGCCAGCAGCTTTACAGGGGGTCAGTACGAGCAGTACTTC.

This clone has a handful of counts. The chain recombines TRBV7-6 with TRBJ2-3; D is undetermined. Germline V CDR1 and CDR2: SGHVS, FNYEAQ. V shed 0 bases and J shed 0 bases, with 4 bases lying between them. The CDR3 is 14 amino acids. CDR3 sequence reads: CASSLALSTDTQYF. The CDR3 region has the DNA TGTGCCAGCAGCTTAGCGCTAAGCACAGATACGCAGTATTTT.